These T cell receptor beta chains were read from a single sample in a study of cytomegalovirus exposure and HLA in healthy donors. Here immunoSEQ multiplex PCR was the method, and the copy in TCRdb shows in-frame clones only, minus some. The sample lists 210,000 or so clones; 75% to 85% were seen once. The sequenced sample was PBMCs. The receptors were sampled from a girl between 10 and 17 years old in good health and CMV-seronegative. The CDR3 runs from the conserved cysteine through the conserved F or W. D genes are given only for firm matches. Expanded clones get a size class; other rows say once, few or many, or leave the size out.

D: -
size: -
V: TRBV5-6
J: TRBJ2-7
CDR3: CASSLGQGSIAF
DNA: TGTGCCAGCAGCTTAGGGCAGGGAAGTATAGCTTTC

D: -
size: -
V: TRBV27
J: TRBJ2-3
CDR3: CASSLRGVDTQYF
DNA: TGTGCCAGCAGTCTTAGAGGCGTAGATACGCAGTATTTT

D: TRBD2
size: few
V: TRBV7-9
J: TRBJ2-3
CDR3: CASSSPPNSGGSTDTQYF
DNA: TGTGCCAGCAGCTCGCCCCCGAATAGCGGGGGGAGCACAGATACGCAGTATTTT

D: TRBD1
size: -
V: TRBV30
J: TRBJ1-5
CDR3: CAWSLTGTGTNQPQHF
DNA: TGTGCCTGGAGTTTAACGGGGACAGGGACCAATCAGCCCCAGCATTTT

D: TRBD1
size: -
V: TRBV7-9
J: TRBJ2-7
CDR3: CASSLGRDSFEQYF
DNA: TGTGCCAGCAGCTTAGGAAGGGACAGCTTCGAGCAGTACTTC

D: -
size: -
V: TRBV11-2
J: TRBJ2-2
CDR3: CASSLFGQNTGELFF
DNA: TGTGCCAGCAGCTTATTTGGGCAGAACACCGGGGAGCTGTTTTTT

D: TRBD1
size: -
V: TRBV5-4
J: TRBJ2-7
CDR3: CASSYIPGTGIYEQYF
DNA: TGTGCCAGCAGCTATATCCCCGGGACAGGAATATACGAGCAGTACTTC

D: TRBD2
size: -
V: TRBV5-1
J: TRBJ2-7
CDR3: CASSLGGGSPYEQYF
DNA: TGCGCCAGCAGCTTGGGCGGGGGATCTCCCTACGAGCAGTACTTC

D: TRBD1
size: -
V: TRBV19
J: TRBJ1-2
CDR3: CASRRDRGGYTF
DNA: TGTGCCAGTCGCCGGGACAGGGGGGGCTACACCTTC

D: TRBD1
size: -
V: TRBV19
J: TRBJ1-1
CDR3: CASSSKWDRNTEAFF
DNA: TGTGCCAGTAGTAGTAAATGGGACAGGAACACTGAAGCTTTCTTT

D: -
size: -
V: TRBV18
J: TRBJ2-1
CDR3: CASSRAGSSYNEQFF
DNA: TGTGCCAGCTCACGAGCCGGTTCATCCTACAATGAGCAGTTCTTC

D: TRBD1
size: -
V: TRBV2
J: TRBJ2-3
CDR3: CASRERQGSDTQYF
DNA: TGTGCCAGCAGGGAAAGACAGGGGTCAGATACGCAGTATTTT

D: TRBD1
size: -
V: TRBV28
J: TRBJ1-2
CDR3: CASSFLGQGFSYTF
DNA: TGTGCCAGCAGTTTTCTGGGACAGGGATTTAGCTACACCTTC

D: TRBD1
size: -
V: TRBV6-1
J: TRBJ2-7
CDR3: CASSEWDRTYEQYF
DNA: TGTGCCAGCAGTGAATGGGACAGGACCTACGAGCAGTACTTC

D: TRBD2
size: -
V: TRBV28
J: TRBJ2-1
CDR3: CASSLYRGGSYNEQFF
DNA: TGTGCCAGCAGTTTATATCGGGGGGGCTCCTACAATGAGCAGTTCTTC

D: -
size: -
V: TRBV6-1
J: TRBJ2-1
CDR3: CASSEAGGAYNEQFF
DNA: TGTGCCAGCAGTGAAGCCGGCGGGGCTTACAATGAGCAGTTCTTC

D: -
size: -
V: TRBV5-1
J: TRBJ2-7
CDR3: CASRWGHGYEQYF
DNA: TGCGCCAGCAGATGGGGACACGGCTACGAGCAGTACTTC

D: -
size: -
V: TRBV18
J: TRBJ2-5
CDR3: CASSPKSSHQETQYF
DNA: TGTGCCAGCTCACCGAAGTCTTCCCACCAGGAGACCCAGTACTTC